This note documents a single T cell receptor beta chain sequence. The antigen it binds to is not known. Qualities for individual bases were not recorded, and no much larger clone is one base off. The library was prepared using the immunoSEQ multiplex PCR assay. Sourced from immuneACCESS, this table was stored by TCRdb with only in-frame sequences that have V and J called. A share of the clones is absent; for the studies checked, an unresolved V gene accounts for under half, and the remainder has no known explanation. The sample table records about 81,000 clones; approximately 78% of these occur just once. In total, the top ten clones hold roughly 4% of the sample. The data originate from a study of technical replicates of blood from several donors (dated by TCRdb to between 2016 and 2019). Counted from cysteine to phenylalanine, this CDR3 has 13 amino acids. Only the CDR3 portion is preserved as DNA: 39 bases, with reading frame beginning at the first base. V gives up 3 bases and J gives up 0 bases, and the segment between their germline ends measures 6 bases. Looking up the germline V gene yields CDR1 ENHRY and CDR2 SYGVKD.

The source is a human donor in good health. Some clones in this sample may be carry-over from other donors' samples. Rearrangement joined TRBV10-3 to TRBJ2-7; the D gene identity is not certain. Sequenced input: PBMCs. In nucleotides, the sequence is TGTGCCATCAGTGACCGGAGCTCCTACGAGCAGTACTTC. The resulting protein is CAISDRSSYEQYF.